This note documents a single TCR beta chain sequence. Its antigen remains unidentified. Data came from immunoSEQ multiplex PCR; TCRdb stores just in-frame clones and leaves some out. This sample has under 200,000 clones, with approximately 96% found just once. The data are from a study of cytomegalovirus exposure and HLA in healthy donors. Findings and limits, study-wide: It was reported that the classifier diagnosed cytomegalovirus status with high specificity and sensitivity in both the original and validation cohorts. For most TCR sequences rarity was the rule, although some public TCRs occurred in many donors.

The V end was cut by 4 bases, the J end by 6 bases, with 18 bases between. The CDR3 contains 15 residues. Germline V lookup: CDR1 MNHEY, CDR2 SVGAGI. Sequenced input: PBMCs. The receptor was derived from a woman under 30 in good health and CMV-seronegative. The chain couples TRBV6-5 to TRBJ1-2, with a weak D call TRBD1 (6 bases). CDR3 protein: CASSSPVGAVHGYTF. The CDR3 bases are TGTGCCAGCAGTTCCCCCGTGGGGGCGGTTCATGGCTACACCTTC.